The 3 T cell receptor beta chains presented below share a single source sample, sequenced in a study of vaccination and CD4 T cells after COVID-19. Sequence data for DNA of cultured CD4+ T cells were generated by the Oncomine TCR Beta short-read assay. Via MiXCR, TCRdb re-called the PCR reads, giving one row per CDR3 protein. The sample includes around 11,000 distinct CDR3 sequences, around 40% of them seen just once. These receptors' antigens are unknown. Treatment defined: approximately 9-day PBMC culture with coronavirus spike peptide pools or control peptides (ViraFEST assay). Here the sequenced sample was CD4+ T cells from blood, cultured in vitro, taken after SARS-CoV-2 vaccination. These TCRs come from a human donor who had recovered from COVID-19.

This clonotype was seen a few times. The V call is TRBV27, the J call TRBJ2-7; TRBD1 is a possible D gene (6 bases). This CDR3 is 16 amino acids long. The V and J ends lost 5 bases and 4 bases respectively, with 21 bases between them. Germline lookup yields CDR1 MNHEY and CDR2 SMNVEV (reference sequence). In nucleotides, the CDR3 is TGTGCCAGCAGTCTACAGGGTGCCGGGACGAGATACGAGCAGTACTTC. This encodes CASSLQGAGTRYEQYF.

The chain combines TRBV6-5 with TRBJ2-7; D call uncertain. Germline V CDR1 and CDR2: MNHEY, SVGAGI. The CDR3 contains 13 residues. V gave up 4 bases and J gave up 1 base, with 8 bases separating them. This CDR3 is CASSSPPSYEQYF. The CDR3 region has the DNA TGTGCCAGCAGTTCCCCTCCTTCCTACGAGCAGTACTTC.

This clonotype was picked up one time. The chain is built from TRBV5-1 and TRBJ2-7; 10 bases agree with TRBD1. The CDR3 extends over 13 amino acids. With V trimmed by 4 bases and J by 4 bases, 2 bases remained unmatched. CDR1 and CDR2 (germline): SGHRS, YFSETQ. CDR3 bases: TGCGCCAGCAGCCGGGACAGGGGTTACGAGCAGTACTTC. It translates to CASSRDRGYEQYF. The whole variable domain, filled in from reference TRBV5-1 and TRBJ2-7, reads KAGVTQTPRYLIKTRGQQVTLSCSPISGHRSVSWYQQTPGQGLQFLFEYFSETQRNKGNFPGRFSGRQFSNSRSEMNVSTLELGDSALYLCASSRDRGYEQYFGPGTRLTVT.